The present T cell receptor (beta chain) was sequenced within a study of T cells in women clearing cervical HPV infection (dated by TCRdb to the late 2010s). Study-level background: The cases were approximately 25 women with histologically confirmed HPV16-related CIN3 or worse, and 2 of these cases were invasive cancers. Controls were 25 or so women whose single incident HPV16 infection cleared within 12 months without precancer or cancer developing. Case blood was taken at the visit when the lesion was first identified, whereas control blood was taken when infection was no longer detected. For cases, a median interval of about 140 days, with an interquartile range of roughly 80 to 210 days, was observed between lesion detection and blood sampling. Because only a few women had HLA typing data, the possibility that HLA type acted as a confounder could not be ruled out. An exploratory proof-of-principle case-control study, nested within the Guanacaste HPV Natural History Study in Costa Rica, was conducted to compare TCR repertoires across cervical HPV16 outcomes. Cases were matched to controls by age within five years and by the year the sample was collected. Cases had a median age of about 34 years and controls had a median age of around 40, with no significant differences in baseline characteristics. In the parent cohort, approximately 9,400 women aged 18 or older were enrolled in Guanacaste, Costa Rica, during about 1993 to 1994 and were followed for seven years. Five blinded duplicates per group were added as quality controls, so that 60 or so samples were obtained: some 50 participants and about 10 replicates.

Study-level results and caveats: Because of the cross-sectional design, the study could not determine whether the associations came before infection or resulted from infection, and neither effector/memory subsets nor HPV-specific T cells were isolated. TRBV6-7 relative abundance was lower in cases than in controls (approximately 0.11% versus 0.16%; Bonferroni P = 0.0008). Random forest classifiers combining richness and V gene abundances distinguished cases from controls with an estimated AUC of 0.7 to 0.85. Because T-cell numbers per sample were unknown, differences in richness could reflect varying T-cell content rather than repertoire biology. Significantly higher TCR repertoire richness was observed in CIN3+ cases than in controls across sequencing depths, whereas no difference in evenness was found.

Trimmed from V: 6 bases; trimmed from J: 7 bases; junction bases lacking a gene match: 8. The germline V gene (reference sequence) supplies CDR1 DFQATT and CDR2 SNEGSKA. Reading from cysteine to phenylalanine, the CDR3 counts 12 amino acids. The CDR3 was read in part: 27 bases, with the frame set at base 1. Comment on this clone: Its binding antigen is unknown. The read terminates 3 residues before the CDR3 end, so the remaining end is supplied by the germline J gene.

Every participant had a single incident cervical HPV16 infection, and prevalent HPV16 infections were excluded. Cervical HPV DNA was detected with MY09/MY11 PCR, and genotyping was done with dot-blot hybridization. Around 15 mL of heparinized blood were centrifuged, and the buffy coat was aliquoted, frozen at -30°C, then stored at -80°C. QIAGEN kits were used to extract genomic DNA from the buffy coat specimens. Using the immunoSEQ assay, multiplex PCR amplified TCR beta CDR3 regions from an average of 1200 ng of genomic DNA per sample. The assay corrected primer bias using a complete synthetic TCR repertoire to establish an amplification baseline. Amplicons were sequenced on the Illumina platform. From the authors' description of their analysis: Sequences were error-corrected by clustering with frequency ratios and a modified nearest-neighbor algorithm and were then analyzed in the immunoSEQ Analyzer with IMGT gene definitions. TCR richness and evenness were averaged over 20 rarefaction repeats at each rarefaction depth, excluding samples with fewer sequences than the depth. Wilcoxon rank sum tests with FDR correction were used to compare V, D and J gene relative abundances between the groups. For the blinded duplicates, the intraclass correlation was roughly 96% for TCR richness and averaged roughly 79% across 70 or so gene segments. TCRdb provides this immuneACCESS table in a form limited to in-frame rearrangements. Some clones are lacking; in checked studies, under half of them reflect an unresolved V gene, and why the rest are absent is not known. V, J and clone size are taken as reported in that table, and D and trimming were inferred from the DNA itself. This sample's records show fewer than 15,000 clones. Of the sample, under 30% falls within the top ten clones.

This sequence originates from a woman between 18 and 75 years old with a cervical HPV16 infection that either progressed to CIN3+ or cleared (not recorded which). The chain is made from TRBV20-1 and TRBJ1-2, with 7 junctional bases fitting TRBD1. The material sequenced was blood buffy coat. The sequenced CDR3 bases are TGCAGTGCCCCGGACAGGTTTGGTGGC. It encodes CSAPDRFGG. The whole CDR3 protein reads CSAPDRFGGYTF.